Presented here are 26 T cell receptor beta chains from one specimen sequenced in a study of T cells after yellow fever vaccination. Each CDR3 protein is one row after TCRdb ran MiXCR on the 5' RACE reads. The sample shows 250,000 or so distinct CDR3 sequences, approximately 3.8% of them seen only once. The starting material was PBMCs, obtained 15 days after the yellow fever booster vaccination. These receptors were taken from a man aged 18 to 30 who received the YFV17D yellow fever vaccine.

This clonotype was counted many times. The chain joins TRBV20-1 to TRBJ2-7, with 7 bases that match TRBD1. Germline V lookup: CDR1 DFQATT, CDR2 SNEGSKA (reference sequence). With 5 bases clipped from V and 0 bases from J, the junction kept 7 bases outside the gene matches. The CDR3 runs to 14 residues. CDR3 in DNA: TGCAGTGCTGCCGGGACAGCGAGCTCCTACGAGCAGTACGTC. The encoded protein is CSAAGTASSYEQYV.

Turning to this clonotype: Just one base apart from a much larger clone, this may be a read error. The CDR3 here is CSARDLRQGAISTQYF. The CDR3 region has the DNA TGCAGTGCTAGAGATCTACGACAGGGGGCGATTTCTACCCAGTACTTC. This chain links TRBV20-1 with TRBJ2-5; 10 bases are a match to TRBD1. The CDR3 is 16 residues long. The germline CDR1 and CDR2 sequences are DFQATT and SNEGSKA (reference sequence). V dropped 0 bases and J dropped 8; count of bases not matched to a gene: 12.

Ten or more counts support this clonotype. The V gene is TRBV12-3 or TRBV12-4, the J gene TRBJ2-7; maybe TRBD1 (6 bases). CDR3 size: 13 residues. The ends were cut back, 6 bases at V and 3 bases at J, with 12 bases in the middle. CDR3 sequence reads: CASSWDTIYEQYF. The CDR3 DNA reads TGTGCCAGCAGCTGGGACACCATCTACGAGCAGTACTTC.

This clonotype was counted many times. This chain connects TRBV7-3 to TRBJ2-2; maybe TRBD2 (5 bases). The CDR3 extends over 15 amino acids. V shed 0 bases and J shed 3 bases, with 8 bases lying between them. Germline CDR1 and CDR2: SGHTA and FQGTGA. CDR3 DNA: TGTGCCAGCAGCTTAACGCTAGCAGACACCGGGGAGCTGTTTTTT. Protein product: CASSLTLADTGELFF.

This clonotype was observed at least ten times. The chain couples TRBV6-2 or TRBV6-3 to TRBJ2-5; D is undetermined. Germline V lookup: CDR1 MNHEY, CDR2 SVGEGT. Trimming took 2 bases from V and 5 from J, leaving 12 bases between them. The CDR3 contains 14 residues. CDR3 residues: CASSYGGPGETQYF. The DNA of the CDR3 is TGTGCCAGCAGTTACGGTGGGCCGGGCGAGACCCAGTACTTC.

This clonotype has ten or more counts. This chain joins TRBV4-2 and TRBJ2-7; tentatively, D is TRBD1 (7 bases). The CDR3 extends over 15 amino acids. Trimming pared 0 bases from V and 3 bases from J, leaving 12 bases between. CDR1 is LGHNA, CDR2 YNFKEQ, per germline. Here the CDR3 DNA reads TGTGCCAGCAGCCAAGATCACAGGGGAGGCTACGAGCAGTACGTC. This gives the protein CASSQDHRGGYEQYV.

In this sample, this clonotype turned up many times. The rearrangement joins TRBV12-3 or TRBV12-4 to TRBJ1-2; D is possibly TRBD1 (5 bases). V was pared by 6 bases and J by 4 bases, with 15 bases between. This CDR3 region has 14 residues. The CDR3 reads CASRLSPGGYGYTF. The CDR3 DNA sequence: TGTGCCAGCAGATTGTCACCGGGGGGCTATGGCTACACCTTC.

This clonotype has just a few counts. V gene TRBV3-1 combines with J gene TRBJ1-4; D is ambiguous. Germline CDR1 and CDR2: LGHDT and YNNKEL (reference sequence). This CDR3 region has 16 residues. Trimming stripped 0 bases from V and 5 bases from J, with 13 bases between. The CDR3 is CASSQDIGRGNEKLFF. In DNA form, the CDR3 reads TGTGCCAGCAGCCAAGATATCGGACGGGGAAATGAAAAACTGTTTTTT.

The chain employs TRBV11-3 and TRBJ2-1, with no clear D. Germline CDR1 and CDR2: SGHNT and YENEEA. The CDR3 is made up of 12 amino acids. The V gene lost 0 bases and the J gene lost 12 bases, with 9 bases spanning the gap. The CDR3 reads CASSLDPSGQFF. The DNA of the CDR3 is TGTGCCAGCAGCTTAGATCCCTCTGGGCAGTTCTTC.

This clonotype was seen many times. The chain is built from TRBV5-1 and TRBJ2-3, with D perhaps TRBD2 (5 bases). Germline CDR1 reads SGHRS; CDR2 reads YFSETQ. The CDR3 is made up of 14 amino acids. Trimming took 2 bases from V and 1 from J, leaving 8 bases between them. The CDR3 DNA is TGCGCCAGCAGCTTCGGGGAAGGCACAGATACGCAGTATTTT. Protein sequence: CASSFGEGTDTQYF.

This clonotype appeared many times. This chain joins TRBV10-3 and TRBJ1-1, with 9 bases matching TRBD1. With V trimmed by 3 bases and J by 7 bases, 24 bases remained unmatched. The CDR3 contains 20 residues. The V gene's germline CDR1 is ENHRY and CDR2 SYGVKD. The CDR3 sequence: CAISDPGQGKNPGASYEAFF. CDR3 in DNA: TGTGCCATCAGTGACCCGGGACAGGGCAAAAACCCAGGGGCATCTTATGAAGCTTTCTTT.

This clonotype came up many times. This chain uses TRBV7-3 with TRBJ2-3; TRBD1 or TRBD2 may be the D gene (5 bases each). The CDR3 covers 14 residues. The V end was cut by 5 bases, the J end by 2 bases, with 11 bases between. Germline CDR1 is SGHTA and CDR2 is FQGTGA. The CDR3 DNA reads TGTGCCAGCAGCCGCGAGGGGTTCACAGATACGCAGTATTTT. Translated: CASSREGFTDTQYF.

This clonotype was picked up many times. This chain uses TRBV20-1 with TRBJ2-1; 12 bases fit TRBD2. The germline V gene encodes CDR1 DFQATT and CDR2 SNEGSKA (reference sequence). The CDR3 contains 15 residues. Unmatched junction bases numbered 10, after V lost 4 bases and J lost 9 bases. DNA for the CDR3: TGCAGTGCTACGGCTAGCGGGGGGGGCGTGGGTGAGCAGTTCTTC. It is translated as CSATASGGGVGEQFF.

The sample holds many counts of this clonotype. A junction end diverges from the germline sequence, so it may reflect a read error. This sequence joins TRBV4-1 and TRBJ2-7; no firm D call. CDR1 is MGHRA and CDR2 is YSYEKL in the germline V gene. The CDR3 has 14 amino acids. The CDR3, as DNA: TGCGCCAGCACCCAACCGGGCAACTCCTACGAGCAGTACTTC. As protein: CASTQPGNSYEQYF.

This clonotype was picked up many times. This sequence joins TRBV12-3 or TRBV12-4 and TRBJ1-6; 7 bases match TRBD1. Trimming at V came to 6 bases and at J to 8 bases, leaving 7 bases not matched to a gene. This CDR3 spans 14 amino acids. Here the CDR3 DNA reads TGTGCCAGCAGACCCACAGGGGTAGATTCACCCCTCCACTTT. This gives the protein CASRPTGVDSPLHF.

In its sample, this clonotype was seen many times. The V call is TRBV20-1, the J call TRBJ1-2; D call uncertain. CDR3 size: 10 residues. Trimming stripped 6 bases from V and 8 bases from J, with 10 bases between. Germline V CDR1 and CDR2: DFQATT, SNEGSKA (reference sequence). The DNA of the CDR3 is TGCAGTGCGGGCGGGGTAGGCTACACCTTC. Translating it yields CSAGGVGYTF.

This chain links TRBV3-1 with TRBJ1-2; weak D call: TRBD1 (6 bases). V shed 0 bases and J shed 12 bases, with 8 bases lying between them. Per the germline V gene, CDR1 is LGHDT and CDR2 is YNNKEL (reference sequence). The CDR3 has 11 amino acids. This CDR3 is CASSQETGHTF. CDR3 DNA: TGTGCCAGCAGCCAAGAAACAGGGCACACCTTC.

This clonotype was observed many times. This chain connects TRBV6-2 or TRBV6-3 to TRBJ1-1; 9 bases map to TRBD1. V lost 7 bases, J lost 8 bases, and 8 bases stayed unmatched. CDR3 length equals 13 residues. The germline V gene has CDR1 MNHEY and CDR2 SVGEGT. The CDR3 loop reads CASTKGQGSEAFF. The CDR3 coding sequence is TGTGCCAGCACTAAAGGACAGGGGTCCGAAGCTTTCTTT.

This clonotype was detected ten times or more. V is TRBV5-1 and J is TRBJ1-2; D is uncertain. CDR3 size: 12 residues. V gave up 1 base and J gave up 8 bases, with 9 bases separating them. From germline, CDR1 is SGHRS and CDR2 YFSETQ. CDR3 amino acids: CASSLTRRGYTF. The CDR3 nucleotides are TGCGCCAGCAGCTTGACCCGGCGGGGCTACACCTTC.

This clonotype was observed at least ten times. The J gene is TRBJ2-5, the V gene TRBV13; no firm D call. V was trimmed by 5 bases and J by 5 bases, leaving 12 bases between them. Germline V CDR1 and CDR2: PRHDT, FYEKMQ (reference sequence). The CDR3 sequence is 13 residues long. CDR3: CASSLHGMETQYF. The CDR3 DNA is TGTGCCAGCAGCCTACATGGGATGGAGACCCAGTACTTC.

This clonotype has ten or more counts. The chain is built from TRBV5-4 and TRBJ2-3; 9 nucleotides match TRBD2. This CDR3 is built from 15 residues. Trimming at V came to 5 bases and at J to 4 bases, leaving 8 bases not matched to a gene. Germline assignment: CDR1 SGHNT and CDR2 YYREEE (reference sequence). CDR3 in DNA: TGTGCCAGCAGACCTGCGGGGGGGCCTTCAGATACGCAGTATTTT. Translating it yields CASRPAGGPSDTQYF.

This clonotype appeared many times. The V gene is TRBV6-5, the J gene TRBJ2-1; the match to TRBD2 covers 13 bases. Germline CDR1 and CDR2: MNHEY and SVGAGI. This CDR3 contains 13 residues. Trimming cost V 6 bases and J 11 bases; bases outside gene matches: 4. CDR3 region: CASSSLAGGKQFF. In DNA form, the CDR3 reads TGTGCCAGCAGCTCACTAGCGGGGGGGAAGCAGTTCTTC.

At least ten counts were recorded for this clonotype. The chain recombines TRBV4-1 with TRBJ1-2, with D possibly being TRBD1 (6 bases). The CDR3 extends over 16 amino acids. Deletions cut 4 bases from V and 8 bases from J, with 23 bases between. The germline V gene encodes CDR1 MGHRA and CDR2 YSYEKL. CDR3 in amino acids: CASSPEGPRGVEGYTF. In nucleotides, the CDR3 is TGCGCCAGCAGCCCCGAGGGACCCAGGGGAGTTGAAGGCTACACCTTC.

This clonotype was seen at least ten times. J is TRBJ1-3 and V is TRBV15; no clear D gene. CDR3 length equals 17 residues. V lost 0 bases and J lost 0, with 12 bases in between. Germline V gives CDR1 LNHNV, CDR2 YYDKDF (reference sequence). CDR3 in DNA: TGTGCCACCAGCAGAGATGGTTTGGCGGGCTCTGGAAACACCATATATTTT. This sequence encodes CATSRDGLAGSGNTIYF.

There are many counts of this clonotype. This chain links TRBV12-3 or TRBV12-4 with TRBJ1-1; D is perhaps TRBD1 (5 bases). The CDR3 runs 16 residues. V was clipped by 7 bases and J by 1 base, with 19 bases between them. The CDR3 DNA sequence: TGTGCCAGCACCTTCGCACCGACAGACCCGAACACTGAAGCTTTCTTT. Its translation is CASTFAPTDPNTEAFF.

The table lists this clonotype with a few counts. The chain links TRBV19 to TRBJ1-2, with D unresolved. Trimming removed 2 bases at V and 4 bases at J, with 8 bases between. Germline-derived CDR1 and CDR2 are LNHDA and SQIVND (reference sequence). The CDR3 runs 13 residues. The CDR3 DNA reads TGTGCCAGTAGTATACCAACCCTCTATGGCTACACCTTC. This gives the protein CASSIPTLYGYTF.